One sample yielded the 30 T cell receptor beta chains listed below, sequenced in a study of shared clonotypes between healthy human individuals. Here immunoSEQ multiplex PCR was the method, and the copy in TCRdb shows in-frame clones only, minus some. The sample carries 2 million to 2.5 million clones, approximately 93% recorded once. Sequencing was carried out using naive CD4+ T cells from PBMCs. Subset here: CD45RA+ positively selected. These receptors came from a man aged 18 to 29 in good health. Some clones in this sample may be carry-over from other donors' samples.

In its sample, this clone was seen once. J is TRBJ2-7 and V is TRBV6-6; the D is unclear. There are 14 residues in the CDR3. Between the trimmed V and J ends, which lost 0 bases and 2 bases, there was a span of 8 bases. Germline V gives CDR1 MNHNY, CDR2 SVGAGI (reference sequence). In DNA form, the CDR3 reads TGTGCCAGCAGTTACTCGCCCGAGGCCTACGAGCAGTACTTC. This gives the protein CASSYSPEAYEQYF.

The chain couples TRBV7-8 to TRBJ2-2; the D is unclear. With 5 bases removed from V and 2 bases from J, the gap between germline ends came to 12 bases. CDR3 size: 15 residues. Per germline, CDR1 SGHVS and CDR2 FQNEAQ. Here the CDR3 DNA reads TGTGCCAGCAGCGGCCTTAGCAGAAACACCGGGGAGCTGTTTTTT. This sequence encodes CASSGLSRNTGELFF.

Remarks on this clone: This CDR3 is also generated by other DNA sequences in the sample. The rearrangement links TRBV7-2 to TRBJ2-2, with a weak D call TRBD2 (5 bases). The CDR3 contains 15 residues. The V gene's germline CDR1 is SGHTA and CDR2 FQGNSA. V lost 1 base and J lost 5, with 11 bases in between. The CDR3 region has the DNA TGTGCCAGCAGCTTAGGATCGGGGAGTACCGGGGAGCTGTTTTTT. This sequence encodes CASSLGSGSTGELFF.

The chain is built from TRBV29-1 and TRBJ1-5; unclear D gene. The CDR3 runs to 13 residues. The germline V gene encodes CDR1 SQVTM and CDR2 ANQGSEA. The V end was cut by 4 bases, the J end by 6 bases, with 13 bases between. In nucleotides, the CDR3 is TGCAGCGTTGCCCTTGGTGAGGGTCAGCCCCAGCATTTT. This sequence encodes CSVALGEGQPQHF.

The gene calls are TRBV14 and TRBJ2-1; 16 nucleotides align to TRBD2. This CDR3 is built from 17 residues. V trimming: 4 bases; J trimming: 8 bases; junction bases outside the gene matches: 8. Germline CDR1 reads SGHDN; CDR2 reads FVKESK. DNA of the CDR3: TGTGCCAGCAGCCCCGGGACTAGCGGGAGGGCCAGAGATGAGCAGTTCTTC. The encoded protein is CASSPGTSGRARDEQFF.

This clone was detected once. The genes are TRBV11-2 and TRBJ2-7; 7 bases are shared with TRBD2. The germline gives CDR1 SGHAT, CDR2 FQNNGV. The CDR3 covers 15 residues. The V gene end was trimmed by 2 bases and the J gene end by 3 bases; junction bases not matched to a gene: 7. The CDR3 sequence: CASSLSVASGYEQYF. As DNA, the CDR3 is TGTGCCAGCAGCTTATCAGTCGCTAGCGGCTACGAGCAGTACTTC.

The V and J genes are TRBV18 and TRBJ2-5, with TRBD2 matching 9 bases. Germline CDR1 and CDR2: KGHSH and LQKENI. The V gene end was trimmed by 3 bases and the J gene end by 6 bases; junction bases not matched to a gene: 11. The CDR3 sequence is 16 residues long. The DNA of the CDR3 is TGTGCCAGCTCACCGCTTTCGGGCGGGAGGGTTCAGACCCAGTACTTC. Protein: CASSPLSGGRVQTQYF.

Notes on this clone: The junction departs from the called germline gene at one end, perhaps through a read error. The chain uses TRBV5-1 and TRBJ2-3; D gene uncertain. Germline lookup yields CDR1 SGHRS and CDR2 YFSETQ. The CDR3 loop spans 13 amino acids. The CDR3: CASSLDSTDAQYF. The CDR3 DNA reads TGCGCCAGCAGCTTGGATAGCACAGATGCGCAGTATTTT.

This chain uses TRBV19 with TRBJ1-2, with a possible D match to TRBD1 (6 bases). From germline, CDR1 is LNHDA and CDR2 SQIVND (reference sequence). The CDR3 spans 16 residues. V lost 7 bases and J lost 4, with 22 bases in between. CDR3 nucleotides: TGTGCCAGTACCTTTCGGACGTCAAAAGGGGGCTATGGCTACACCTTC. This sequence encodes CASTFRTSKGGYGYTF.

Concerning this clone: An end of the junction does not agree with germline; a read error may underlie this. This rearrangement joins TRBV6-5 to TRBJ2-4, with 7 bases identical to TRBD1. Germline lookup yields CDR1 MNHEY and CDR2 SVGAGI. The CDR3 runs to 15 residues. CDR3: CASSLSGTAENIQYF. CDR3 sequence (DNA): TGTGCCAGCAGCCTGTCCGGGACAGCCGAAAACATTCAGTACTTC.

The gene calls are TRBV5-6 and TRBJ2-1; 8 bases are shared with TRBD2. The CDR3 is 16 amino acids. The J segment lost 1 base and the V segment lost 6 bases, leaving 9 bases of the junction unmatched. Germline V gives CDR1 SGHDT, CDR2 YYEEEE. The CDR3 coding sequence is TGTGCCAGCACCCCGGGTAGCGGGATATCCTACAATGAGCAGTTCTTC. This gives the protein CASTPGSGISYNEQFF.

This chain links TRBV5-1 with TRBJ2-3; 7 nucleotides align to TRBD2. V shed 2 bases, J shed 0 bases, and the junction held 9 bases outside the gene matches. Germline lookup yields CDR1 SGHRS and CDR2 YFSETQ. CDR3 length: 17 amino acids. For the CDR3, the DNA is TGCGCCAGCAGCTTTCAGGTCGGGGGGTACAGCACAGATACGCAGTATTTT. Encoded protein: CASSFQVGGYSTDTQYF.

This clone was seen only once. The chain combines TRBV19 with TRBJ2-1, with TRBD2 matching 10 bases. The CDR3 sequence is 15 residues long. The germline CDR1 and CDR2 sequences are LNHDA and SQIVND (reference sequence). The junction had 7 bases not matched to a gene; V was cut back by 5 bases and J by 6 bases. The CDR3 is CASSPISSGSNEQFF. In nucleotides, the CDR3 is TGTGCCAGTAGTCCTATCTCTAGCGGGAGCAATGAGCAGTTCTTC.

Note on this clone: Other DNA variants within this sample encode the same CDR3. The gene calls are TRBV18 and TRBJ2-7, with 8 nucleotides matching TRBD1. The germline V gene encodes CDR1 KGHSH and CDR2 LQKENI. The J segment lost 3 bases and the V segment lost 3 bases, leaving 4 bases of the junction unmatched. The CDR3 loop spans 14 amino acids. The CDR3, as DNA: TGTGCCAGCTCACCGACGACAGGGGACTACGAGCAGTACTTC. Translated, it gives CASSPTTGDYEQYF.

The rearrangement uses TRBV28 and TRBJ2-7; weak D call: TRBD1 (6 bases). The V and J ends lost 6 bases and 2 bases respectively, with 20 bases between them. There are 16 residues in the CDR3. Germline V CDR1 and CDR2: MDHEN, SYDVKM. CDR3 protein: CASRQAGTPIPYEQYF. In DNA form, the CDR3 reads TGTGCCAGCAGACAGGCCGGGACACCGATCCCCTACGAGCAGTACTTC. Based on the CDR3 plus reference TRBV28 and TRBJ2-7, the full variable domain is DVKVTQSSRYLVKRTGEKVFLECVQDMDHENMFWYRQDPGLGLRLIYFSYDVKMKEKGDIPEGYSVSREKKERFSLILESASTNQTSMYLCASRQAGTPIPYEQYFGPGTRLTVT.

This chain uses TRBV15 with TRBJ2-7; 7 bases fit TRBD2. Germline trimming cut 0 bases from V and 5 bases from J; bases unmatched to any gene: 1. Germline CDR1 LNHNV, CDR2 YYDKDF (reference sequence). The CDR3 consists of 13 residues. The CDR3 protein is CATSRDGRDEQYF. Written as DNA, the CDR3 is TGTGCCACCAGCAGAGATGGGAGGGACGAGCAGTACTTC. Combining the CDR3 with reference TRBV15 and TRBJ2-7 gives the whole variable domain DAMVIQNPRYQVTQFGKPVTLSCSQTLNHNVMYWYQQKSSQAPKLLFHYYDKDFNNEADTPDNFQSRRPNTSFCFLDIRSPGLGDTAMYLCATSRDGRDEQYFGPGTRLTVT.

This chain links TRBV6-5 with TRBJ2-7; a possible D gene is TRBD2 (5 bases). CDR1 and CDR2 from the germline V gene are MNHEY and SVGAGI. CDR3 size: 15 residues. Trimming removed 5 bases at V and 3 bases at J, with 17 bases between. CDR3 sequence reads: CASSQGTLGSYEQYF. CDR3 coding DNA: TGTGCCAGCAGTCAAGGCACCTTAGGGAGCTACGAGCAGTACTTC.

This chain uses TRBV18 with TRBJ2-5; 7 bases fit TRBD2. Germline values: CDR1 KGHSH, CDR2 LQKENI. The V segment lost 2 bases and the J segment 2 bases; nucleotides outside the gene matches: 23. This CDR3 has 21 residues. The CDR3 DNA follows: TGTGCCAGCTCACCAGGGACCGGAGGAAGTACCTTACCTAGCGGACAAGAGACCCAGTACTTC. Translating gives CASSPGTGGSTLPSGQETQYF.

The J gene is TRBJ2-4, the V gene TRBV15; D is unresolved. The CDR3 is 13 amino acids. The germline CDR1 and CDR2 sequences are LNHNV and YYDKDF (reference sequence). Trimming took 4 bases from V and 2 from J, leaving 6 bases between them. The CDR3 reads CATSIGTKNIQYF. CDR3 in DNA: TGTGCCACCAGCATCGGAACCAAAAACATTCAGTACTTC.

CDR3 coding DNA: TGCAGCGTCGCGGGACGGCTGAATGAAAAACTGTTTTTT. Encoded protein: CSVAGRLNEKLFF. The genes are TRBV29-1 and TRBJ1-4; D may be TRBD1 (5 bases). The V gene lost 6 bases and the J gene lost 5 bases, with 13 bases spanning the gap. The CDR3 has 13 residues. CDR1 is SQVTM and CDR2 is ANQGSEA in the germline V gene.

The rearrangement uses TRBV30 and TRBJ2-2; 14 bases match TRBD2. J was trimmed by 6 bases and V by 2 bases; bases with no gene match: 2. The germline CDR1 and CDR2 sequences are GTSNPN and SVGIG (reference sequence). This CDR3 has 15 residues. In nucleotides, the CDR3 is TGTGCCTGGAGTAGGACTAGCGGGAGGCCCGGGGAGCTGTTTTTT. Translated: CAWSRTSGRPGELFF.

This chain uses TRBV7-2 with TRBJ2-1; weak D call: TRBD2 (6 bases). Germline V gene data show CDR1 as SGHTA and CDR2 as FQGNSA. Deletions cut 5 bases from V and 2 bases from J, with 13 bases between. The CDR3 has 15 residues. CDR3 loop: CASSGRGAPYNEQFF. The CDR3 DNA sequence: TGTGCCAGCAGCGGCCGCGGGGCCCCCTACAATGAGCAGTTCTTC.

The count of this clone is one. Here the CDR3 DNA reads TGTGCCAGCTCACATCCGGGACTAGCGGCCTACGAGCAGTACTTC. Translation gives CASSHPGLAAYEQYF. This chain joins TRBV18 and TRBJ2-7, with 11 bases matching TRBD2. In germline, CDR1 is KGHSH, CDR2 LQKENI. Losses at the gene ends were 4 bases for V and 2 bases for J; bases not matched to a gene: 4. The CDR3 runs 15 residues. The variable domain in full, with the rest retrieved from reference TRBV18 and TRBJ2-7, is NAGVMQNPRHLVRRRGQEARLRCSPMKGHSHVYWYRQLPEEGLKFMVYLQKENIIDESGMPKERFSAEFPKEGPSILRIQQVVRGDSAAYFCASSHPGLAAYEQYFGPGTRLTVT.

A single count supports this clone. The chain uses TRBV7-9 and TRBJ2-1; D gene unclear. The V gene lost 3 bases and the J gene lost 2 bases, with 20 bases spanning the gap. The CDR3 has 18 amino acids. The germline V gene encodes CDR1 SEHNR and CDR2 FQNEAQ (reference sequence). The DNA of the CDR3 is TGTGCCAGCAGCTTTATGGGTCCCCGCGGCCATCCCTACAATGAGCAGTTCTTC. Its protein product is CASSFMGPRGHPYNEQFF.

V and J are TRBV7-9 and TRBJ1-1; 9 positions agree with TRBD1. Trimming removed 5 bases from V and 6 bases from J; junction bases left unmatched: 7. The CDR3 is 14 amino acids. Germline V gives CDR1 SEHNR, CDR2 FQNEAQ (reference sequence). The CDR3 region has the DNA TGTGCCAGCAGCCTAGGGACAGGGAGCGCTGAAGCTTTCTTT. This encodes CASSLGTGSAEAFF. Combining the CDR3 with reference TRBV7-9 and TRBJ1-1 gives the whole variable domain DTGVSQNPRHKITKRGQNVTFRCDPISEHNRLYWYRQTLGQGPEFLTYFQNEAQLEKSRLLSDRFSAERPKGSFSTLEIQRTEQGDSAMYLCASSLGTGSAEAFFGQGTRLTVV.

J is TRBJ2-2 and V is TRBV5-1, with 7 bases identical to TRBD1. Trimming at V came to 4 bases and at J to 4 bases, leaving 13 bases not matched to a gene. Germline CDR1 SGHRS, CDR2 YFSETQ. The CDR3 sequence is 17 residues long. The CDR3 loop is CASSQPSGTASTGELFF. DNA of the CDR3: TGCGCCAGCAGCCAACCGTCCGGGACAGCAAGCACCGGGGAGCTGTTTTTT.

The genes are TRBV10-3 and TRBJ2-5; no clear D. Trimming cost V 8 bases and J 3 bases, with 16 bases left between them. The length of the CDR3 is 14 residues. From germline, CDR1 is ENHRY and CDR2 SYGVKD. The CDR3 bases are TGTGCCATCCCTTCCCAGCGCTTCAAAGAGACCCAGTACTTC. It is translated as CAIPSQRFKETQYF.

The rearrangement uses TRBV4-2 and TRBJ2-5; TRBD2 agrees at 9 bases. Germline V gene lookup returns CDR1 LGHNA and CDR2 YNFKEQ. V gave up 1 base and J gave up 5 bases; unmatched junction bases: 5. The CDR3 covers 15 residues. In nucleotides, the CDR3 is TGTGCCAGCAGCCAAGGTCTAGCGGGACCGGAGACCCAGTACTTC. It yields the protein CASSQGLAGPETQYF.

The chain's CDR3 is CASSLVWGDYEQYF. DNA for the CDR3: TGTGCCAGCAGCTTAGTGTGGGGTGACTACGAGCAGTACTTC. The rearrangement links TRBV11-2 to TRBJ2-7; no definite D call. Germline loops: CDR1 SGHAT, CDR2 FQNNGV. The V end was cut by 1 base, the J end by 3 bases, with 10 bases between. The CDR3 contains 14 residues.

The rearrangement uses TRBV18 and TRBJ2-7; 12 bases fit TRBD2. Germline CDR1 reads KGHSH; CDR2 reads LQKENI. The junction had 2 bases not matched to a gene; V was cut back by 4 bases and J by 1 base. This CDR3 comprises 15 residues. The CDR3 here is CASSRTSGKSYEQYF. The CDR3, as DNA: TGTGCCAGCTCACGGACTAGCGGGAAATCCTACGAGCAGTACTTC.